The 10 T cell receptor beta chains below come from one sample, sequenced in a study of shared clonotypes between healthy human individuals. Clones were sequenced by immunoSEQ multiplex PCR, and TCRdb holds only the in-frame ones, with some missing. The sample holds some 2.3 million clones; just over 90% are singletons and the top ten take 0.39%. Sequenced input: naive CD4+ T cells from PBMCs. The subset was: CD45RA+ positively selected. These receptors originate from a man younger than 35 in good health. Some clones in this sample may be carry-over from other donors' samples.

The V and J genes are TRBV29-1 and TRBJ2-7, with D maybe TRBD1 (6 bases). Germline CDR1 SQVTM, CDR2 ANQGSEA. The CDR3 runs to 12 residues. Trimming left V 7 bases short and J 5 bases short, with 15 bases between. This CDR3 reads CSAKQGFDEQYF. The CDR3 DNA sequence: TGCAGCGCTAAACAGGGTTTCGACGAGCAGTACTTC.

The chain couples TRBV19 to TRBJ1-1; D unclear. The CDR3 is 13 amino acids. Germline V gene data show CDR1 as LNHDA and CDR2 as SQIVND (reference sequence). V was trimmed by 5 bases and J by 1 base, leaving 8 bases between them. CDR3 protein: CASSFVSNTEAFF. CDR3 DNA: TGTGCCAGTAGTTTTGTCTCGAACACTGAAGCTTTCTTT.

V is TRBV28 and J is TRBJ2-7; D not certain. Trimming pared 2 bases from V and 2 bases from J, leaving 10 bases between. This CDR3 is 14 amino acids long. Germline CDR1 and CDR2: MDHEN and SYDVKM. For the CDR3, the DNA is TGTGCCAGCAGTTTAGGGGTTTATCCCTACGAGCAGTACTTC. The encoded protein is CASSLGVYPYEQYF.

The chain employs TRBV28 and TRBJ1-2; D is possibly TRBD1 (5 bases). The CDR3 length is 15 residues. CDR1 is MDHEN, CDR2 SYDVKM, per germline. Trimming took off 3 bases at V and 1 base at J, with 12 bases between the two ends. CDR3 sequence reads: CASSFRQGHNYGYTF. The CDR3 DNA is TGTGCCAGCAGTTTCCGGCAGGGTCATAACTATGGCTACACCTTC.

The chain recombines TRBV7-2 with TRBJ2-7, with a tentative D call TRBD2 (6 bases). Trimming removed 1 base at V and 4 bases at J, with 14 bases between. From germline, CDR1 is SGHTA and CDR2 FQGNSA. CDR3 length equals 15 residues. CDR3 sequence: CASSLEAGSRYEQYF. The CDR3 region has the DNA TGTGCCAGCAGCTTAGAGGCGGGGAGCCGTTACGAGCAGTACTTC.

Points on this clone: Other DNA sequences in the sample encode the same CDR3. This chain uses TRBV18 with TRBJ2-2; D call uncertain. The CDR3 contains 14 residues. The germline gives CDR1 KGHSH, CDR2 LQKENI. V lost 3 bases and J lost 1, with 6 bases in between. CDR3 nucleotides: TGTGCCAGCTCACCCGATCGGAACACCGGGGAGCTGTTTTTT. This sequence encodes CASSPDRNTGELFF.

This chain uses TRBV5-1 with TRBJ1-4; 7 bases line up with TRBD1. The CDR3 loop spans 14 amino acids. V was clipped by 4 bases and J by 8 bases; unmatched bases: 8. Germline V gives CDR1 SGHRS, CDR2 YFSETQ. The CDR3: CASSQQGRGEKLFF. For the CDR3, the DNA is TGCGCCAGCAGCCAACAGGGGAGAGGAGAAAAACTGTTTTTT.

This rearrangement joins TRBV19 to TRBJ2-2; the D is unclear. The V end lost 0 bases, the J end lost 6 bases, and 14 bases lay between the germline ends. Per the germline V gene, CDR1 is LNHDA and CDR2 is SQIVND (reference sequence). This CDR3 is built from 16 residues. The CDR3 bases are TGTGCCAGTAGTATAGAGCCCGGGCCGGTAGCCGGGGAGCTGTTTTTT. Its protein product is CASSIEPGPVAGELFF.

The CDR3, as DNA: TGTGCCAGCAGCCCATTAGGGGAAGGCAATGAGCAGTTCTTC. It codes for CASSPLGEGNEQFF. V is TRBV7-9 and J is TRBJ2-1, with a tentative D call TRBD1 (5 bases). Trimming took 5 bases from V and 6 from J, leaving 14 bases between them. Germline V gene data show CDR1 as SEHNR and CDR2 as FQNEAQ (reference sequence). The CDR3 has 14 residues.

In DNA, the CDR3 is TGCGCCAGCAGCTTGGGAGGGGAAAGCTCCTACAATGAGCAGTTCTTC. Translated: CASSLGGESSYNEQFF. The V and J genes are TRBV5-1 and TRBJ2-1; D may match TRBD1 or TRBD2 (5 bases each). The V gene's germline CDR1 is SGHRS and CDR2 YFSETQ. This CDR3 comprises 16 residues. The ends were cut back, 0 bases at V and 0 bases at J, with 10 bases in the middle.